The clone carrying this T cell receptor (beta chain) has only one observation. Profiling relied on immunoSEQ multiplex PCR, and the TCRdb table lists in-frame clones only, not all of them. The table shows hundreds of thousands of clones, with more than 75% occurring only once. These data belong to a study of blood T cell repertoires in COVID-19. The V gene's germline CDR1 is MNHEY and CDR2 SVGAGI. V lost 10 bases and J lost 8; bases outside the gene matches: 4. This CDR3 contains 13 residues. Material for sequencing was peripheral blood. The V gene is TRBV6-5, the J gene TRBJ1-6; 11 bases line up with TRBD1. The sequence was obtained from a woman aged 40-49 years who had recovered from COVID-19. The CDR3 reads CATRTGGDSPLHF. The CDR3 DNA is TGTGCCACCCGGACAGGGGGCGATTCACCCCTCCACTTT.